The clone carrying this TCR beta chain has a handful of counts. The antigen is unknown. The data were taken from a study of response to subunit inactivated influenza vaccine. The study's findings and limits: A suggestion made by the authors is that each seasonal influenza vaccination recruits few new T cells.

Germline assignment: CDR1 SGHTA and CDR2 FQGNSA. Trimming stripped 8 bases from V and 4 bases from J, with 23 bases between. This CDR3 spans 16 amino acids. Via MiXCR, TCRdb re-called the RT-PCR reads, giving one row per CDR3 protein. There are about 700,000 distinct CDR3 sequences in the sample; more than 15% occur only once, and about 9.9% lies in the top ten. The gene calls are TRBV7-2 and TRBJ2-5, with D perhaps being TRBD1 or TRBD2 (6 bases each). This TCR was recovered from a man aged 50-60 years who received an inactivated influenza vaccine. Sequences were derived from PBMCs from blood, sampled 11 to 12 days after vaccination. The CDR3 DNA reads TGTGCCAGCCGTATTAAAGGGGGGCGGGACGGAGAGACCCAGTACTTC. This translates into CASRIKGGRDGETQYF. Supplemented by reference TRBV7-2 and TRBJ2-5, the full variable domain reads GAGVSQSPSNKVTEKGKDVELRCDPISGHTALYWYRQSLGQGLEFLIYFQGNSAPDKSGLPSDRFSAERTGGSVSTLTIQRTQQEDSAVYLCASRIKGGRDGETQYFGPGTRLLVL.